Each of the 10 T cell receptor beta chains below was sequenced from the same sample in a study of CXCR3-negative and CXCR3-positive naive CD8 T cells. UMI labels and 5' RACE were used to prepare the TRB cDNA libraries. No DNA is given; TCRdb re-called the 5' RACE reads and lists each CDR3 protein once. Its clone listing holds fewer than 90,000 distinct CDR3 sequences. Sequencing was done on a sample of naive CXCR3- CD8+ T cells from blood. Subset given: CD45RO-CCR7+CD27+CD95- naive CD8+ T cells lacking CXCR3 (TNR3-). The receptors originated from a human donor in good health. Some clones in this sample may be carry-over from other donors' samples.

This rearrangement joins TRBV29-1 to TRBJ1-1; there is no DNA to check the TCRdb D call of TRBD1. The V gene's germline CDR1 is SQVTM and CDR2 ANQGSEA. This CDR3 has 15 residues. The CDR3 sequence is CSVGYPDSTNTEAFF.

This chain joins TRBV12-3 or TRBV12-4 and TRBJ1-2; as DNA is missing, the TRBD1 call by TCRdb cannot be tested. The length of the CDR3 is 13 residues. CDR3 residues: CASSSWGGAGYTF.

This rearrangement joins TRBV29-1 to TRBJ1-4. The germline gives CDR1 SQVTM, CDR2 ANQGSEA. This CDR3 has 15 amino acids. The CDR3 loop reads CSVEDPQAANEKLFF.

V and J are TRBV20-1 and TRBJ1-1. The CDR3 length is 13 residues. The germline CDR1 and CDR2 sequences are DFQATT and SNEGSKA (reference sequence). The CDR3 here is CSARDLANTEAFF.

The V gene is TRBV7-9, the J gene TRBJ2-5; TCRdb picks TRBD1, but there is no DNA to check that call. Germline CDR1 and CDR2: SEHNR and FQNEAQ (reference sequence). The CDR3 has 16 amino acids. CDR3 region: CASSLALGQFQETQYF.

The CDR3 loop reads CSGGTSGYNEQFF. This chain joins TRBV29-1 and TRBJ2-1; without DNA, the TCRdb call of TRBD2 cannot be checked. The germline gives CDR1 SQVTM, CDR2 ANQGSEA. This CDR3 has 13 amino acids.

This chain links TRBV3-1 with TRBJ2-3; TCRdb indicates TRBD2, and absent DNA this call remains unverified. Germline CDR1 reads LGHDT; CDR2 reads YNNKEL (reference sequence). This CDR3 contains 15 residues. The CDR3 protein is CASSQEPTEGGTQYF.

J is TRBJ2-1 and V is TRBV6-5; lacking DNA, the TRBD1 call made by TCRdb goes unchecked. This CDR3 spans 17 amino acids. Germline values: CDR1 MNHEY, CDR2 SVGAGI. The CDR3: CASSYPRPGRGYNEQFF.

V and J are TRBV25-1 and TRBJ2-7; lacking DNA, the TRBD2 call made by TCRdb goes unchecked. CDR1 and CDR2 (germline): MGHDK, SYGVNS. The CDR3 has 13 amino acids. The CDR3 here is CASSEALSYEQYF.

The chain has TRBV13 and TRBJ2-2; absent DNA, TCRdb's TRBD1 call cannot be checked. Germline V gives CDR1 PRHDT, CDR2 FYEKMQ (reference sequence). This CDR3 spans 15 amino acids. CDR3 sequence reads: CASSTRDRNTGELFF.